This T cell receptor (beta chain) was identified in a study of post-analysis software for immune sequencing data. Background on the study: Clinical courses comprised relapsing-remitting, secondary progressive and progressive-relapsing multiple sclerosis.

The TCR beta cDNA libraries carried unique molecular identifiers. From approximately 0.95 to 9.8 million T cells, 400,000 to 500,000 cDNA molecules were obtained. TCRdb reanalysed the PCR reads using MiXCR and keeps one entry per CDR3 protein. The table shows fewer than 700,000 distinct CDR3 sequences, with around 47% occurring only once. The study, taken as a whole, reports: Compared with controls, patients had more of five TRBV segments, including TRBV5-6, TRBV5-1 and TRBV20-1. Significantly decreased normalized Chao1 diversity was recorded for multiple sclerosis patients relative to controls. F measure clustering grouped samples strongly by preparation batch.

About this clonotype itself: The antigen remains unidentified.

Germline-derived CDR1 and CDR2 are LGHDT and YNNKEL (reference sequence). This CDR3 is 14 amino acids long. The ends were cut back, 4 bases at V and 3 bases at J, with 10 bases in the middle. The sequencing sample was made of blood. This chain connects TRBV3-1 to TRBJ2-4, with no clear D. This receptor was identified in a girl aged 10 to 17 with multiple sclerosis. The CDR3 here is CASSPRQVKNIQYF. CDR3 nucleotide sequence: TGTGCCAGCAGCCCCCGACAAGTCAAAAACATTCAGTACTTC.